The clone carrying this T cell receptor beta chain was counted ten times or more. The antigen remains undetermined. The second PCR ran roughly 6 to 11 cycles with a sample-barcoded 5' primer and J-beta primers. A template-switch adaptor with 12 random nucleotides tagged each cDNA molecule. TCRdb used MiXCR to reprocess the 5' RACE reads, holding one entry per CDR3 protein. The data contain fewer than 750,000 distinct CDR3 sequences, around 50% of them singletons. These data come from a study of blood T cells in healthy people across ages. Study-level information: Capturing about one barcoded beta molecule per two T cells was achieved by template switching. Study-level findings and limits: With naive T cell percentage, TCR beta diversity showed a strong correlation.

The CDR3 length is 15 residues. The V and J ends lost 1 base and 1 base respectively, with 11 bases between them. The germline CDR1 and CDR2 sequences are SGHTA and FQGNSA. The chain is built from TRBV7-2 and TRBJ2-7; D possibly corresponds to TRBD2 (5 bases). What was sequenced was blood. The clonotype was recovered from a man older than 75 in good health. CDR3 DNA: TGTGCCAGCAGCTTAGGTCGAGGGTTTTCCTACGAGCAGTACTTC. Translation gives CASSLGRGFSYEQYF.